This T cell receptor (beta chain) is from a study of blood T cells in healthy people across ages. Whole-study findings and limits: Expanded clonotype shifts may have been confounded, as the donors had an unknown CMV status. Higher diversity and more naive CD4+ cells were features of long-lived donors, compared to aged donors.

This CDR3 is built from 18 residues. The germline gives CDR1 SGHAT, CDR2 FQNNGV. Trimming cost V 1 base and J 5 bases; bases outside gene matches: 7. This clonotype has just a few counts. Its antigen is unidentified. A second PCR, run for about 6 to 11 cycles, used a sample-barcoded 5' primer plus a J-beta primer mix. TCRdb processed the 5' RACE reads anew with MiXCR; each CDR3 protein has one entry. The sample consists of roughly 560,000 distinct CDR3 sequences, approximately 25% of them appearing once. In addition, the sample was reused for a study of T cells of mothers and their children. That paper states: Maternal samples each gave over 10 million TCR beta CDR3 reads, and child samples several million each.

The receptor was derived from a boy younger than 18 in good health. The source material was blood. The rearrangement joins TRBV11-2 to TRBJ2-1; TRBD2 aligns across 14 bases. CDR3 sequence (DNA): TGTGCCAGCAGCTTAGCCCTGACTAGCGGGGGGGTTCACAATGAGCAGTTCTTC. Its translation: CASSLALTSGGVHNEQFF.